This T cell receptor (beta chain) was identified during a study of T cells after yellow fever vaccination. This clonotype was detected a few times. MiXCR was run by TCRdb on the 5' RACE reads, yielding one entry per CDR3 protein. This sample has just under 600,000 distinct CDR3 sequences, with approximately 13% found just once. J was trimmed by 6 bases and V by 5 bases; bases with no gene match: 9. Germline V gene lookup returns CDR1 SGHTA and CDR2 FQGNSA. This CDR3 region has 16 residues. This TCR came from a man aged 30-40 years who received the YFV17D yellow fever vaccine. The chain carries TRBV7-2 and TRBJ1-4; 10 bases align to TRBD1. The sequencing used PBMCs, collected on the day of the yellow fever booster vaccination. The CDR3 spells CASSQGPGTGDEKLFF. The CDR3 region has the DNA TGTGCCAGCAGCCAGGGACCCGGGACAGGGGATGAAAAACTGTTTTTT. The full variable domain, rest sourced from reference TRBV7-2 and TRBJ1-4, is GAGVSQSPSNKVTEKGKDVELRCDPISGHTALYWYRQSLGQGLEFLIYFQGNSAPDKSGLPSDRFSAERTGGSVSTLTIQRTQQEDSAVYLCASSQGPGTGDEKLFFGSGTQLSVL.